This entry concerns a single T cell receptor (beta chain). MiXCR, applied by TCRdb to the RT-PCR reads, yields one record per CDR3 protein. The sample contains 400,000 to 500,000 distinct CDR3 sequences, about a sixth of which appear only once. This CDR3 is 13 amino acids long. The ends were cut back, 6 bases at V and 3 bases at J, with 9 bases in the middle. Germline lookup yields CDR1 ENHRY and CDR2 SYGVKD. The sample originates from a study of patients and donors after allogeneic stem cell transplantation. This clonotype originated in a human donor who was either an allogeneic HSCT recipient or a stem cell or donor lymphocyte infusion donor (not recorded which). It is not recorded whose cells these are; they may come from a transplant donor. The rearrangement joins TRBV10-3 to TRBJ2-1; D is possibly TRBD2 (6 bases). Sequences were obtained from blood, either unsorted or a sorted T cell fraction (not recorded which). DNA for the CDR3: TGTGCCATCAGCGGGACTTACTACAATGAGCAGTTCTTC. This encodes CAISGTYYNEQFF.